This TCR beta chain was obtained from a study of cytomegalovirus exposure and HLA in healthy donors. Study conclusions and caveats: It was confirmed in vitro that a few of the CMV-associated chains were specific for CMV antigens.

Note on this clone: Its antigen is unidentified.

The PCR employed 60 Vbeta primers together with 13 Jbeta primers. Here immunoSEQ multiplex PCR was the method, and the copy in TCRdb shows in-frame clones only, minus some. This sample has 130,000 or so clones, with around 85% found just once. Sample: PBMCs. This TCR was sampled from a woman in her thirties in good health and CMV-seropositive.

The CDR3 here is CASSLRTQETQYF. The DNA of the CDR3 is TGTGCCAGCAGTTTGAGGACTCAAGAGACCCAGTACTTC. The rearrangement joins TRBV28 to TRBJ2-5; D may be TRBD2 (5 bases). The V gene lost 3 bases and the J gene lost 2 bases, with 7 bases spanning the gap. Germline CDR1 reads MDHEN; CDR2 reads SYDVKM. The CDR3 has 13 residues.